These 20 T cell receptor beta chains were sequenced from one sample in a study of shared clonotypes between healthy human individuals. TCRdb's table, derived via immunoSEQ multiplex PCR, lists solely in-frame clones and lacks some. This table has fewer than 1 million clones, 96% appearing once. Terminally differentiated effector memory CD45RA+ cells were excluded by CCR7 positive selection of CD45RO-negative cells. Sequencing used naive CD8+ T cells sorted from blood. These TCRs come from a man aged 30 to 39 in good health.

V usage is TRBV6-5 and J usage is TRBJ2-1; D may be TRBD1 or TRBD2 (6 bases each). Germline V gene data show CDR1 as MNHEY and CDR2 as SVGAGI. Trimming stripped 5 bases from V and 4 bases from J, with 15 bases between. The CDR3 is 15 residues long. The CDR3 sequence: CASSTGSGPYNEQFF. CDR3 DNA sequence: TGTGCCAGCAGTACAGGGAGCGGGCCGTACAATGAGCAGTTCTTC.

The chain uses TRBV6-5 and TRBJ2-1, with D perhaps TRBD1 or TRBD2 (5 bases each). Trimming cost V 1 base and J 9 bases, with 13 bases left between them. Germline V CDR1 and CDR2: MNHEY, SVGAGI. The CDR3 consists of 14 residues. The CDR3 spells CASSYLSPGTEQFF. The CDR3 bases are TGTGCCAGCAGTTACTTATCCCCAGGGACTGAGCAGTTCTTC.

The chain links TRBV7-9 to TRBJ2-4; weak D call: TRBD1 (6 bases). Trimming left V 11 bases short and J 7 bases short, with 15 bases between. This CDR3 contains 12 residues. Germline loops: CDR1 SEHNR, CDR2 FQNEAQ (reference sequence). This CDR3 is CAGQGLENIQYF. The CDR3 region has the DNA TGTGCCGGCCAGGGGTTGGAGAACATTCAGTACTTC.

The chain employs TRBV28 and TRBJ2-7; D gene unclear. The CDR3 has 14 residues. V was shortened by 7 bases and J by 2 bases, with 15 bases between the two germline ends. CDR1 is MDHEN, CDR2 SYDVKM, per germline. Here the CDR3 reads CASTYNRYAYEQYF. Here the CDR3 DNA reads TGTGCCAGCACCTATAACAGATATGCCTACGAGCAGTACTTC.

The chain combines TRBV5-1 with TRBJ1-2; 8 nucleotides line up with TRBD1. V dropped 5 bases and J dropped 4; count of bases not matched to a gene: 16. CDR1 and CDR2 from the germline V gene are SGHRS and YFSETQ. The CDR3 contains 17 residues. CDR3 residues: CASRPNQGADTSYGYTF. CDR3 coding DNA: TGCGCCAGCAGACCCAACCAGGGGGCTGATACAAGCTATGGCTACACCTTC.

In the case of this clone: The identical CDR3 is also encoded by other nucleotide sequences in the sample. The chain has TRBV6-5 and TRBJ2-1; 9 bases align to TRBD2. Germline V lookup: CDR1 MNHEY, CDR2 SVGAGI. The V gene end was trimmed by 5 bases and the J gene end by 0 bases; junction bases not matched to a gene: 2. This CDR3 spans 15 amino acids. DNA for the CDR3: TGTGCCAGCAGTCTTAGCGGGAGCTCCTACAATGAGCAGTTCTTC. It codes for CASSLSGSSYNEQFF.

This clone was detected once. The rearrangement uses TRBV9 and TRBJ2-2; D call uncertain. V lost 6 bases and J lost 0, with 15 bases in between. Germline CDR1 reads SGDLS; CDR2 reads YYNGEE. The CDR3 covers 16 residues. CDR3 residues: CASTPLLVTNTGELFF. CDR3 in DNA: TGTGCCAGCACTCCGCTATTGGTTACGAACACCGGGGAGCTGTTTTTT.

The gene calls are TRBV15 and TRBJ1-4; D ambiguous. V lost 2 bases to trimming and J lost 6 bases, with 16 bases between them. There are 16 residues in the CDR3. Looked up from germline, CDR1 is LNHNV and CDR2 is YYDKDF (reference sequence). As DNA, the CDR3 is TGTGCCACCAGCAGAAGCAGAGGGTCGGGGTATGAAAAACTGTTTTTT. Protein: CATSRSRGSGYEKLFF.

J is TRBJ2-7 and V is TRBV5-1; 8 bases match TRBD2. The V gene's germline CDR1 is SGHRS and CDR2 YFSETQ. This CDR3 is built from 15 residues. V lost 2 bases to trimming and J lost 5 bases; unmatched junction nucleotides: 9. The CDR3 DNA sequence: TGCGCCAGCAGCTTCGAATCGGGAGGGCCTCACGAGCAGTACTTC. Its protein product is CASSFESGGPHEQYF.

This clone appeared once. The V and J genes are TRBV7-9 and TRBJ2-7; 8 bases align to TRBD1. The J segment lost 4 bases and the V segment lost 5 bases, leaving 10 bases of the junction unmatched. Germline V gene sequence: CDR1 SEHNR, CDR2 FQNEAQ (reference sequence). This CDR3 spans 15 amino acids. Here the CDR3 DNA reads TGTGCCAGCAGCCCAGGGGGCACGGCCAGGTACGAGCAGTACTTC. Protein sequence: CASSPGGTARYEQYF.

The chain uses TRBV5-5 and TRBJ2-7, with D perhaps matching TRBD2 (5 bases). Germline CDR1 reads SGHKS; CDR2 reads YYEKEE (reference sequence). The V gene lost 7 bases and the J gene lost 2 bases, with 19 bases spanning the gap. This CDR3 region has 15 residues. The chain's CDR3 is CASYTDWTVPYEQYF. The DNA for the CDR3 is TGTGCCAGCTATACGGATTGGACTGTACCCTACGAGCAGTACTTC.

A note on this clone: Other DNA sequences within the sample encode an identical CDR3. The CDR3 DNA reads as TGTGCCAGCAGCCTGGGTCTCGAGCAGTACTTC. Its protein product is CASSLGLEQYF. The genes are TRBV27 and TRBJ2-7; no clear D. With 6 bases removed from V and 6 bases from J, the gap between germline ends came to 9 bases. Germline V gene sequence: CDR1 MNHEY, CDR2 SMNVEV (reference sequence). CDR3 size: 11 residues.

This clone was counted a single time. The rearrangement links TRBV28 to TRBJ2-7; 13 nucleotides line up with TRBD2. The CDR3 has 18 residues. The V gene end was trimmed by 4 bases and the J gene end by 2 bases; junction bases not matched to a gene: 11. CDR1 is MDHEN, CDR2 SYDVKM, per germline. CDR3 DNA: TGTGCCAGCAGTTCGGCGGGACTAGCGGGAAACTGGGCCTACGAGCAGTACTTC. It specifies CASSSAGLAGNWAYEQYF.

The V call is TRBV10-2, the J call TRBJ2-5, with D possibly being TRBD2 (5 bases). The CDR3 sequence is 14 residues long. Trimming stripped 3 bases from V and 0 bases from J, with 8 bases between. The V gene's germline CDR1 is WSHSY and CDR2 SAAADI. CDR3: CASSDPRDQETQYF. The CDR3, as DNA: TGCGCCAGCAGTGACCCGCGGGACCAAGAGACCCAGTACTTC.

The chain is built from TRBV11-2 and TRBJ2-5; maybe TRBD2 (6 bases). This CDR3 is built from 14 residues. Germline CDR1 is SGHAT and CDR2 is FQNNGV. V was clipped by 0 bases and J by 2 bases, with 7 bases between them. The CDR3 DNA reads TGTGCCAGCAGCTTAGATGGGGGGCAAGAGACCCAGTACTTC. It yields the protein CASSLDGGQETQYF.

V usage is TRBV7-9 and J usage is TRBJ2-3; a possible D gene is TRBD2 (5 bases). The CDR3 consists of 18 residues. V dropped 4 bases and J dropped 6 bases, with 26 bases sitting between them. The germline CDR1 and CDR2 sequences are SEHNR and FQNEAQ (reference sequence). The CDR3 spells CASSSKSGLLGRRDTQYF. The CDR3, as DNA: TGTGCCAGCAGCTCGAAATCCGGGCTCCTGGGGAGACGGGATACGCAGTATTTT. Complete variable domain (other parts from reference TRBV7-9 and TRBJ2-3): DTGVSQNPRHKITKRGQNVTFRCDPISEHNRLYWYRQTLGQGPEFLTYFQNEAQLEKSRLLSDRFSAERPKGSFSTLEIQRTEQGDSAMYLCASSSKSGLLGRRDTQYFGPGTRLTVL.

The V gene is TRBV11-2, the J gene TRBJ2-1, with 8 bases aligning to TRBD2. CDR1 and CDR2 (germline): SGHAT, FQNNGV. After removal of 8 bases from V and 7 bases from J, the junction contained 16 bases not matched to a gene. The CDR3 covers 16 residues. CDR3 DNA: TGTGCCAGCCGGGTTACGGGAGGGGGGGTGAGGAATGAGCAGTTCTTC. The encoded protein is CASRVTGGGVRNEQFF.

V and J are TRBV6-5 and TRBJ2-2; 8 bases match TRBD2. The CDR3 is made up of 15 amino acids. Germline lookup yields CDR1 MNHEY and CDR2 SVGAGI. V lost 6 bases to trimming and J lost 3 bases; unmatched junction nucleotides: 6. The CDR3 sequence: CASRRGREDTGELFF. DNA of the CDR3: TGTGCCAGCAGGAGAGGGCGGGAGGACACCGGGGAGCTGTTTTTT.

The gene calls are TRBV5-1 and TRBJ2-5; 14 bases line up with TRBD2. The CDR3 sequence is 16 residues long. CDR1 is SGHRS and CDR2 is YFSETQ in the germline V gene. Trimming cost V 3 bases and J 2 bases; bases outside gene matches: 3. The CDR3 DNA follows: TGCGCCAGCAGCTCAGGGACTAGCGGGGGACAAGAGACCCAGTACTTC. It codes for CASSSGTSGGQETQYF.

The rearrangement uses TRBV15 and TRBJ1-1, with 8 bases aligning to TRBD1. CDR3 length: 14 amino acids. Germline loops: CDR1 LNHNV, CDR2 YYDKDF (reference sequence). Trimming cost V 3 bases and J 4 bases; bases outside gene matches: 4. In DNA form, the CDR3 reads TGTGCCACCAGCAGTGACAGGGGTGGCACTGAAGCTTTCTTT. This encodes CATSSDRGGTEAFF.